Included here is one TCR beta chain sequence, with context. The antigen remains undetermined. The entry originates in a study of vaccination and CD4 T cells after COVID-19. Background on the study: Overlapping spike pools from SARS-CoV-2 and HCoV-NL63, HCoV-OC43 and HCoV-229E served as culture stimuli.

The Oncomine TCR Beta short-read assay generated sequence data from the DNA of cultured CD4+ T cells. Extraction of genomic DNA was performed on cultured CD4+ T cells. TCRdb used MiXCR to reprocess the PCR reads, holding one entry per CDR3 protein. The sample gives about 9,600 distinct CDR3 sequences, approximately 35% of which show up once; roughly 23% is in the top ten. Findings and caveats of the study: Vaccine-specific clones in convalescent patients were spike mono-reactive in 304 of 307 cases.

Treatment noted: approximately 9-day PBMC culture with coronavirus spike peptide pools or control peptides (ViraFEST assay). According to the study, CD4+ T cells from the unexposed donor were gathered ahead of the COVID-19 pandemic (2011-2018). ViraFEST used peptide pools to expand antigen-specific T cells, then sequenced TCRs. Available cell numbers determined whether unexposed-donor CD4+ T cells were probed with SARS-CoV-2 S/N and four cold-coronavirus spikes. The sequence derives from a human donor in good health. Input material: CD4+ T cells from blood, cultured in vitro.

This CDR3 reads CAIQDRLLNYGYTF. CDR3 nucleotide sequence: TGTGCCATCCAAGACCGCCTTCTTAACTATGGCTACACCTTC. This chain uses TRBV28 with TRBJ1-2, with D unclear. CDR3 size: 14 residues. With 10 bases removed from V and 1 base from J, the gap between germline ends came to 16 bases. Germline V gene lookup returns CDR1 MDHEN and CDR2 SYDVKM.